This T cell receptor (beta chain) derives from a study of blood T cell repertoires in COVID-19. The overall study: The United States, Italy and Spain supplied acute and convalescent COVID-19 samples. PBMCs, B-cell-depleted T cells, or T cells provided the cDNA or gDNA that made up the material.

This clone was seen only once. This CDR3 has 14 residues. The V segment lost 4 bases and the J segment 7 bases; nucleotides outside the gene matches: 6. How the authors handled the data: Counts of nucleated cells, estimated from reference gene primer amplification, were obtained. Clones were read by immunoSEQ multiplex PCR, and TCRdb kept only the in-frame ones, dropping some. V and J calls and clone size follow that table, whereas D and trimming were derived from the DNA. The table records roughly 75,000 clones, more than 85% of them present only once. The chain combines TRBV23-1 with TRBJ2-1; 8 bases are shared with TRBD2. TRBV23-1 is an ORF, with its function uncertain. Material for sequencing was peripheral blood. This receptor was identified in a man aged 55 to 70 with acute or convalescent COVID-19. Here the CDR3 reads CASSPPGLENEQFF. The DNA of the CDR3 is TGCGCCAGCAGTCCCCCGGGACTAGAGAATGAGCAGTTCTTC.